This T cell receptor beta chain was sequenced during a study of shared clonotypes between healthy human individuals. The data were produced by immunoSEQ multiplex PCR, yet TCRdb's version contains in-frame clones alone and is incomplete. The sample yields 2 million to 2.5 million clones, 80% to 95% seen once. The clonotype was recovered from a young man in good health. Some clones in this sample may be carry-over from other donors' samples. The sample was naive CD4+ T cells from PBMCs. The subset is: CD45RA+ positively selected.

The CDR3 DNA reads as TGCGCCAGTGGAGACTCTAGGGACAATGAGCAGTTCTTC. Translated, it gives CASGDSRDNEQFF. The chain recombines TRBV5-1 with TRBJ2-1; D gene uncertain. The CDR3 sequence is 13 residues long. Trimming removed 8 bases at V and 5 bases at J, with 14 bases between. Germline V gene data show CDR1 as SGHRS and CDR2 as YFSETQ.